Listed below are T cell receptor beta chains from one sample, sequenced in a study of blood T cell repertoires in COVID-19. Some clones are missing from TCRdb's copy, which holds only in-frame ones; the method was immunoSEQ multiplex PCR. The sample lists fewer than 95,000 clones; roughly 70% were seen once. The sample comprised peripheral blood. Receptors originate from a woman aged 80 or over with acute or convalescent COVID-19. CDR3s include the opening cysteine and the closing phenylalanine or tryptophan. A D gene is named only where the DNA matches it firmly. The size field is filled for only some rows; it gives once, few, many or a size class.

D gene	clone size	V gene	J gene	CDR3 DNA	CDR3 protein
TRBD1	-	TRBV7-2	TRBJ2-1	TGTGCCAGCAGCTTAAGTAGGGGGCAACGTGAGCAGTTCTTC	CASSLSRGQREQFF
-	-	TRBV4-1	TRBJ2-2	TGCGCCAGCAGCCCCCCTTTACCCCCGAGGGTCGGGGAGCTGTTTTTT	CASSPPLPPRVGELFF
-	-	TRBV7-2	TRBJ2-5	TGTGCCAGCAGCTTAGCGGCTAGTTCGAAGACCCAGTACTTC	CASSLAASSKTQYF
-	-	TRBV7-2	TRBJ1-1	TGTGCCAGCAGCTTAGCGGGTGGTGGGGGCGCGTCGAACACTGAAGCTTTCTTT	CASSLAGGGGASNTEAFF
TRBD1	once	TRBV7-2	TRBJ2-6	TGTGCCAGCAGCTTAGTGGGGACAGGGACCTCTGGGGCCAACGTCCTGACTTTC	CASSLVGTGTSGANVLTF
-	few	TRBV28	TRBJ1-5	TGTGCCATTCCCCGCGGCAGAAATCAGCCCCAGCATTTT	CAIPRGRNQPQHF
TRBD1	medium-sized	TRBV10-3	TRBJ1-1	TGTGCCATCAGTGAAACGGACAGGGCGGGAGGGACTGAAGCTTTCTTT	CAISETDRAGGTEAFF
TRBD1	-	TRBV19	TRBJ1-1	TGTGCCACCCAGGGACAGCCGAACACTGAAGCTTTCTTT	CATQGQPNTEAFF
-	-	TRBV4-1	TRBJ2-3	TGCGCCACCTCACGTTGGGGGGACCTAGCCACAGATACGCAGTATTTT	CATSRWGDLATDTQYF
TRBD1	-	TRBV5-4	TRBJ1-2	TGTGCCAGCAGCTTGAACAGGGGCGGCTATGGCTACACCTTC	CASSLNRGGYGYTF
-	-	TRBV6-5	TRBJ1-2	TGTGCCAGCAGTTACAAGGGAGCGACAGGTTACTATGGCTACACCTTC	CASSYKGATGYYGYTF
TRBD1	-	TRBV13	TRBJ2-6	TGTGCCAGCAGCTTAGAGGCAGGGGGCTCCGGGGCCAACGTCCTGACTTTC	CASSLEAGGSGANVLTF
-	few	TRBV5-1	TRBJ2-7	TGCGCCAGCAGCGCCGGTCAAAGCTCCTACGAGCAGTACTTC	CASSAGQSSYEQYF
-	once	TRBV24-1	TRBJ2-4	TGTGCCACCAGTGATGAAACTAAGGGGGACATTCAGTACTTC	CATSDETKGDIQYF
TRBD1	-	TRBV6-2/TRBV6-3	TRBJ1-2	TGTGCCAGCAGTCCGCCAGCAGGGGGCTATGGCTACACCTTC	CASSPPAGGYGYTF
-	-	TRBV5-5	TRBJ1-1	TGTGCCAGCAGCCCGAGGACAGCTTTTAACACTGAAGCTTTCTTT	CASSPRTAFNTEAFF
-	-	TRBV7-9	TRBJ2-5	TGTGCCAGCAGCCCCCTCGGGGGTGCAGAGACCCAGTACTTC	CASSPLGGAETQYF
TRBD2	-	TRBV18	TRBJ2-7	TGTGCCAGCTCCCGCCCCGGGACTAGCCGAGGCGAGCAGTACTTC	CASSRPGTSRGEQYF
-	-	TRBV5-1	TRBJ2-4	TGCGCCAGCAGTCAGGAACTAGCCAAAAACATTCAGTACTTC	CASSQELAKNIQYF
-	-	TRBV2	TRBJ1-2	TGTGCCAGCAGTGCGGGACTAGGCTATGGCTACACCTTC	CASSAGLGYGYTF
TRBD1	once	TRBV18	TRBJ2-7	TGTGCCAGCTCGCGGGACAGGGGGACAACTCAAACCAACGAGCAGTACTTC	CASSRDRGTTQTNEQYF
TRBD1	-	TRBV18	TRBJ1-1	TGTGCCAGCTCACGCGGACAGGACGAAGCTTTCTTT	CASSRGQDEAFF
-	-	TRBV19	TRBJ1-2	TGTGCCAGTAGTCGGGAGTATAACTATGGCTACACCTTC	CASSREYNYGYTF
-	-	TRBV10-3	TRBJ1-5	TGTGCCATCAGTCAGAACAGTGATAGCAATCAGCCCCAGCATTTT	CAISQNSDSNQPQHF
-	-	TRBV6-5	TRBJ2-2	TGTGCCAGCAGTTTGAGGGTTGGGGATTACGGGGAGCTGTTTTTT	CASSLRVGDYGELFF